The clone carrying this TCR beta chain was seen more than once but under ten times. Its specificity is not known. These data originate in a study of regulatory T cells in long-lasting Graves disease. Study-level information: Graves' patients with a new diagnosis had received antithyroid drugs under 3 months.

The TCR beta library used iRepertoire HTBI primers with Arm-PCR amplification of CDR3. A single record per CDR3 protein comes from TCRdb applying MiXCR to the multiplex PCR reads. The table has about 440,000 distinct CDR3 sequences, just under 15% seen once; the top ten hold 15% to 20%. Germline CDR1 and CDR2: MGHRA and YSYEKL. With V trimmed by 0 bases and J by 0 bases, 5 bases remained unmatched. CDR3 length equals 16 residues. Findings of the study overall: Gene preferences differed: TRBV28, TRBJ1-2, TRBJ2-5 in persistent cases.

As for time point: newly diagnosed GD, antithyroid drugs for less than 3 months. Preparation of the TCR library used RNA extracted from PBMCs. These data also formed part of another study, on T cells in Graves' hyperthyroidism and ophthalmopathy. That publication notes: The diagnoses drew upon clinical symptoms, serum thyroxine and TRAb, thyroid ultrasound and orbital computed tomography. The HTBI primer set drove a first-round RT-PCR of the TCR CDR3.

The chain carries TRBV4-1 and TRBJ2-7; 7 nucleotides align to TRBD2. The sample here was peripheral blood mononuclear cells (PBMCs), taken at new diagnosis, from a patient treated with antithyroid drugs. This clonotype was sampled from a woman aged 25 to 39 with Graves disease. Here the CDR3 DNA reads TGCGCCAGCAGCCAAGATTGGGGAGGGTTCTCCTACGAGCAGTACTTC. Encoded protein: CASSQDWGGFSYEQYF.